The following is a TCR beta chain sequence with its context. CDR3 length equals 11 residues. Germline loops: CDR1 SGHDN, CDR2 FVKESK. Trimming took 2 bases from V and 6 from J, leaving 4 bases between them. The data belong to a study of a mutant IDH1 vaccine in newly diagnosed glioma. Study-wide context: Earlier care involved radiotherapy, temozolomide, or both, and the majority received both.

The assay was immunoSEQ multiplex PCR, and TCRdb's table has in-frame clones only and misses some. The data contain 20,000 to 25,000 clones, 93% of them singletons. Sample time point: baseline, week 1 (first vaccination visit). Treatment reported: pre-vaccination baseline after standard-of-care therapy. The sequencing used PBMCs, collected from a glioma patient treated with radiotherapy, temozolomide or both. The receptor's source is a man in his forties or fifties with glioma. The J gene is TRBJ2-5, the V gene TRBV14; D gene ambiguous. CDR3 DNA sequence: TGTGCCAGCAGCCAACAGCAGACCCAGTACTTC. The encoded protein is CASSQQQTQYF.